These 13 T cell receptor beta chains originate from one sample sequenced in a study of human T cells and chemical hapten exposure. TCRdb used MiXCR to reprocess the RACE reads, holding one entry per CDR3 protein. The top ten hold under 2.5% of the sample, which has under 300,000 distinct CDR3 sequences, approximately 8.4% seen once. Specified time point: pre-sensitization, week 0. The treatment here: therapeutic diphenylcyclopropenone sensitization with weekly scalp DPC. Sample: whole blood, taken in connection with sensitization to the hapten diphenylcyclopropenone (DPC). These receptors all come from a woman in her thirties or forties with alopecia areata. Some clones in this sample may be carry-over from other donors' samples.

This clonotype was counted a few times. This CDR3 reads CASSPSGGAEKLFF. CDR3 in DNA: TGTGCCAGCAGCCCCAGCGGGGGGGCAGAAAAACTGTTTTTT. The chain combines TRBV7-2 with TRBJ1-4; TRBD1 might be the D (6 bases). V was pared by 5 bases and J by 8 bases, with 15 bases between. CDR1 and CDR2 (germline): SGHTA, FQGNSA. There are 14 residues in the CDR3.

This clonotype was observed a few times. The J gene is TRBJ1-1, the V gene TRBV2; weak D call: TRBD1 (5 bases). V was cut by 8 bases and J by 1 base, with 8 bases left in between. The germline V gene has CDR1 SNHLY and CDR2 FYNNEI. The CDR3 is 12 amino acids. CDR3 nucleotides: TGTGCCAGCGGGGCGGGGAACACTGAAGCTTTCTTT. Translating gives CASGAGNTEAFF.

This clonotype has more than one count but fewer than ten. V is TRBV6-5 and J is TRBJ2-3, with D possibly TRBD2 on 6 matching bases. The CDR3 has 16 residues. CDR1 MNHEY and CDR2 SVGAGI come from the germline V gene. Trimming removed 1 base from V and 3 bases from J, with 14 bases in between. Here the CDR3 DNA reads TGTGCCAGCAGTTACTTAGTTGCTGCGGGGACAGATACGCAGTATTTT. Residues: CASSYLVAAGTDTQYF.

This clonotype occurred a few times. The chain has TRBV3-1 and TRBJ1-2; D not certain. In germline, CDR1 is LGHDT, CDR2 YNNKEL (reference sequence). The CDR3 runs to 14 residues. Trimming shortened V by 2 bases and J by 6 bases, and 13 bases separated the two germline ends. The CDR3 DNA reads as TGTGCCAGCAGCCAATCCTCCATCCCAGATGGCTACACCTTC. Amino acids: CASSQSSIPDGYTF. Full variable domain (outside the CDR3, taken from reference TRBV3-1 and TRBJ1-2): DTAVSQTPKYLVTQMGNDKSIKCEQNLGHDTMYWYKQDSKKFLKIMFSYNNKELIINETVPNRFSPKSPDKAHLNLHINSLELGDSAVYFCASSQSSIPDGYTFGSGTRLTVV.

This clonotype has a count of ten or more. The V gene is TRBV4-2, the J gene TRBJ1-2; possible D gene TRBD1, 5 bases. This CDR3 has 14 amino acids. Trimming removed 8 bases from V and 4 bases from J, with 17 bases in between. Germline CDR1 reads LGHNA; CDR2 reads YNFKEQ. CDR3 amino acids: CASSPGQGLYGYTF. The CDR3 DNA follows: TGTGCCAGCTCCCCCGGGCAGGGCCTCTATGGCTACACCTTC.

The rearrangement uses TRBV21-1 and TRBJ2-5; TRBD1, the D gene given by the table, was not confirmed from the DNA. TRBV21-1 is a pseudogene locus. The CDR3 runs to 17 residues. CDR3 sequence reads: CARTPAKGGFYQETQYF. The CDR3 nucleotides read TGTGCCAGAACCCCCGCGAAGGGGGGGTTCTACCAAGAGACCCAGTACTTC.

The V gene is TRBV28, the J gene TRBJ2-7; 8 bases fit TRBD2. The CDR3 contains 17 residues. Germline trimming cut 2 bases from V and 0 bases from J; bases unmatched to any gene: 9. Germline loops: CDR1 MDHEN, CDR2 SYDVKM. The CDR3 coding sequence is TGTGCCAGCAGTTTAGTGAATAGCGGGGCGAGCTCCTACGAGCAGTACTTC. Translating gives CASSLVNSGASSYEQYF.

Ten or more counts support this clonotype. The chain joins TRBV12-3 or TRBV12-4 to TRBJ2-2, with 8 bases lining up with TRBD1. V was pared by 3 bases and J by 5 bases, with 5 bases of the junction left unmatched. This CDR3 spans 15 amino acids. CDR3 in amino acids: CASSFGTGGTGELFF. The DNA for the CDR3 is TGTGCCAGCAGTTTCGGTACAGGGGGAACCGGGGAGCTGTTTTTT.

The chain employs TRBV6-5 and TRBJ1-6; possible D gene TRBD1, 5 bases. This CDR3 region has 14 residues. The germline V gene encodes CDR1 MNHEY and CDR2 SVGAGI. Trimming left V 2 bases short and J 10 bases short, with 12 bases between. This CDR3 reads CASSYAGLSSPLHF. Here the CDR3 DNA reads TGTGCCAGCAGTTACGCAGGGCTGAGCTCACCCCTCCACTTT.

As concerns this clonotype: One end of the junction varies from germline; a read error may be responsible. The rearrangement uses TRBV7-7 and TRBJ2-2, with D hard to call. The CDR3 runs 14 residues. Germline V gene sequence: CDR1 SSHAT, CDR2 FNYEAQ (reference sequence). The CDR3 is CASSLDGPPGELFF. The CDR3 bases are TGTGCTAGCAGCTTAGATGGGCCGCCCGGGGAGCTGTTTTTT.

The table lists this clonotype with many counts. V usage is TRBV4-3 and J usage is TRBJ2-3; maybe TRBD2 (5 bases). This CDR3 contains 12 residues. The germline CDR1 and CDR2 sequences are LGHNA and YSLEER. Trimming cost V 4 bases and J 4 bases, with 6 bases left between them. Here the CDR3 DNA reads TGCGCCAGCAGCCGAGGGCCAGATACGCAGTATTTT. It encodes CASSRGPDTQYF.

The V call is TRBV29-1, the J call TRBJ1-1; the D is unclear. This CDR3 is built from 12 residues. The V end was cut by 3 bases, the J end by 1 base, with 6 bases between. Germline V gene sequence: CDR1 SQVTM, CDR2 ANQGSEA. CDR3 loop: CSVDYTNTEAFF. DNA of the CDR3: TGCAGCGTTGACTACACGAACACTGAAGCTTTCTTT.

This clonotype was observed at least ten times. The V call is TRBV20-1, the J call TRBJ1-2; no clear D gene. The V and J ends lost 5 bases and 2 bases respectively, with 15 bases between them. This CDR3 contains 14 residues. Germline lookup yields CDR1 DFQATT and CDR2 SNEGSKA (reference sequence). The CDR3 bases are TGCAGTGCTCCGGCCGGAAGCCACAACTATGGCTACACCTTC. Its protein product is CSAPAGSHNYGYTF.